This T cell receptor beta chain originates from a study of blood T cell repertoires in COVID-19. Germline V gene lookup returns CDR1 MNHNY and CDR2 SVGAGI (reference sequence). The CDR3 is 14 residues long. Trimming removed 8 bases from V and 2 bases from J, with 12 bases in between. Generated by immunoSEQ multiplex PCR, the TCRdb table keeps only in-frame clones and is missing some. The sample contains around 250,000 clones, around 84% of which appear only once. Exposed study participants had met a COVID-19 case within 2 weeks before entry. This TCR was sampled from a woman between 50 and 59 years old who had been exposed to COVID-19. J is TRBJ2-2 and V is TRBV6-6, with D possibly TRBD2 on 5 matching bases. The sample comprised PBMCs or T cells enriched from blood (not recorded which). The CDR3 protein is CASSEAANTGELFF. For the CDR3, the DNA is TGTGCCAGCTCGGAAGCGGCCAACACCGGGGAGCTGTTTTTT.